The clone carrying this T cell receptor (beta chain) has a single count. The antigen is unknown. Unstimulated regulatory T cells (CD4+CD25+CD127-), CD4+CD25- non-regulatory cells, CD4 and CD8 cells were FACS-sorted from thawed PBMCs. Per germline, CDR1 SNHLY and CDR2 FYNNEI. Deletions cut 3 bases from V and 7 bases from J, with 12 bases between. This CDR3 spans 14 amino acids. This record belongs to a study of Tregs in tolerant kidney transplant recipients. Produced via immunoSEQ multiplex PCR; TCRdb's table is partial and in-frame only. Of nearly 95,000 clones listed, 90% to 95% are singletons. Regarding the study as a whole: Validation in larger populations is needed because few patients were studied. Biological reproducibility was not directly addressed, but technical replication error appeared minimal. For some patients, primers changed over time, blocking nucleotide-level comparison.

This sample comprised CD4+ T cells from blood, obtained before the transplant. This TCR came from a human donor who received a combined kidney and bone marrow transplant. The chain has TRBV2 and TRBJ2-2; D is undetermined. DNA for the CDR3: TGTGCCAGCAGTGAGGGCAGAAGAAACGGGGAGCTGTTTTTT. Translated, it gives CASSEGRRNGELFF.